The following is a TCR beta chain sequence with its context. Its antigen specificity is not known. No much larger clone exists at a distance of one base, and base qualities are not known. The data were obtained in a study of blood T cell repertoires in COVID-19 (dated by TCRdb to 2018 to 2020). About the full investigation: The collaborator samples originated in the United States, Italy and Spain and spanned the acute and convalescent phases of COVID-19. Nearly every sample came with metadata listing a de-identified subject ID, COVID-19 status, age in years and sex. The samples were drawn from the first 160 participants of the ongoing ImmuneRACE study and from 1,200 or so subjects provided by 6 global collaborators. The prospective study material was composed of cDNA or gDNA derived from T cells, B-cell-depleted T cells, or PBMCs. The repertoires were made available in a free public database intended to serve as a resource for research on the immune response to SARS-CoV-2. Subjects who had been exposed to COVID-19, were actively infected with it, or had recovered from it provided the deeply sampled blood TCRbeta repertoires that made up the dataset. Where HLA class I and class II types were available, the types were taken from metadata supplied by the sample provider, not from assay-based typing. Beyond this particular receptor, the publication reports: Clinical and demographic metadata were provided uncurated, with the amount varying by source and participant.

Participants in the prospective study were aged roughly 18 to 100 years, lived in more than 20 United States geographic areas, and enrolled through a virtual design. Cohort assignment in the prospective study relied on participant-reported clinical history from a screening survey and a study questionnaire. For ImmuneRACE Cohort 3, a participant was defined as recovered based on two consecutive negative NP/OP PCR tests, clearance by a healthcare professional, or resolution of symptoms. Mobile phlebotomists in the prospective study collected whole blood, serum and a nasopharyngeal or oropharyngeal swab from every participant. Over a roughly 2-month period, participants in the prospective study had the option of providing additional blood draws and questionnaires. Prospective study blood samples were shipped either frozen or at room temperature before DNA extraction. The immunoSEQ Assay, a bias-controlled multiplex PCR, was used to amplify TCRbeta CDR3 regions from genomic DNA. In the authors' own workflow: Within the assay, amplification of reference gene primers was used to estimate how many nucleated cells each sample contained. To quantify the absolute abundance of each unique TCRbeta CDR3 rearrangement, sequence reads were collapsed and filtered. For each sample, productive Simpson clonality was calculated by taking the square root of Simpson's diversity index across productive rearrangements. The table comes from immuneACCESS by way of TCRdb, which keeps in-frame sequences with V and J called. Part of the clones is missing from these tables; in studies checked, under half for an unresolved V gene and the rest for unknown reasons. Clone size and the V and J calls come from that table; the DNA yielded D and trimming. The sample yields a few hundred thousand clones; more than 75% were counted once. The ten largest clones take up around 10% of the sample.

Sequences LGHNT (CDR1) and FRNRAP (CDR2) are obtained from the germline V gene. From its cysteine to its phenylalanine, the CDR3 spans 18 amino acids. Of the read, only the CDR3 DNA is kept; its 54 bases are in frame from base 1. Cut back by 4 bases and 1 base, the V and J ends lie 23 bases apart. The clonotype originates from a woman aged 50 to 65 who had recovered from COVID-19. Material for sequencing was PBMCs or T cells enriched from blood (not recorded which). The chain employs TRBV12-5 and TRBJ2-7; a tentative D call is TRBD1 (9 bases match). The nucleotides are TGTGCTAGTGGTTCGGGCGGGGGGACAGGGTTTTTGTCCTACGAGCAGTACTTC. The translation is CASGSGGGTGFLSYEQYF.